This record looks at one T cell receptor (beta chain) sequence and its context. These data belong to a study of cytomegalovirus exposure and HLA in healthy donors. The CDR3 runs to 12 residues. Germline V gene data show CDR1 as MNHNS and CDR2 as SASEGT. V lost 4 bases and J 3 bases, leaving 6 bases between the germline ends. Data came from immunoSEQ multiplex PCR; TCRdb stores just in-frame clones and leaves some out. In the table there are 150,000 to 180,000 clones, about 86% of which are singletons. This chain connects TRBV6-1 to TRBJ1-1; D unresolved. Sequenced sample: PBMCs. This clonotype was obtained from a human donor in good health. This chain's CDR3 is CASSAQYTEAFF. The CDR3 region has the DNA TGTGCCAGCAGTGCACAGTACACTGAAGCTTTCTTT.